The present T cell receptor beta chain was sequenced within a study of cytomegalovirus exposure and HLA in healthy donors. The CDR3 contains 17 residues. Germline V gene sequence: CDR1 SEHNR, CDR2 FQNEAQ (reference sequence). V dropped 1 base and J dropped 8; count of bases not matched to a gene: 11. Only a few counts were recorded for this clone. This PCR relied on a set of 60 Vbeta primers and 13 Jbeta primers. The method was immunoSEQ multiplex PCR; TCRdb's version includes in-frame clones alone and lacks a portion of them. The sample gives roughly 110,000 clones, approximately 79% of which show up once; more than 3% is in the top ten.

The chain employs TRBV7-9 and TRBJ2-1; 10 bases line up with TRBD1. Sequencing was carried out using PBMCs. This sequence was found in a man aged 60-69 years in good health and CMV-seronegative. CDR3 loop: CASSLVGDRGGRDEQFF. The CDR3 DNA follows: TGTGCCAGCAGCTTAGTAGGGGACAGGGGAGGTCGGGATGAGCAGTTCTTC. Based on the CDR3 plus reference TRBV7-9 and TRBJ2-1, the full variable domain is DTGVSQNPRHKITKRGQNVTFRCDPISEHNRLYWYRQTLGQGPEFLTYFQNEAQLEKSRLLSDRFSAERPKGSFSTLEIQRTEQGDSAMYLCASSLVGDRGGRDEQFFGPGTRLTVL.